This T cell receptor (beta chain) originates from a study of blood T cell repertoires in COVID-19. As for the study in general: The United States, Italy and Spain were the sources of the acute and convalescent COVID-19 samples. From T cells, B-cell-depleted T cells, or PBMCs came the material, which was cDNA or gDNA.

CDR1 is SGDLS, CDR2 YYNGEE, per germline. The CDR3 sequence is 16 residues long. V was clipped by 0 bases and J by 0 bases, with 9 bases between them. The authors' processing: Using reference gene primer amplification, nucleated cell counts were estimated. Generated by immunoSEQ multiplex PCR, the TCRdb table keeps only in-frame clones and is missing some. V and J calls and clone size are as listed in that table; D and trimming were resolved from the DNA. The profile shows some 100,000 clones, roughly 88% of them singletons. The sequenced sample consisted of peripheral blood. V and J are TRBV9 and TRBJ1-4; D gene ambiguous. The TCR sequence derives from a woman aged 55 to 70 with acute or convalescent COVID-19. In DNA form, the CDR3 reads TGTGCCAGCAGCGTAGGGAGTCTTACAACTAATGAAAAACTGTTTTTT. The encoded protein is CASSVGSLTTNEKLFF.